A selection of T cell receptor beta chains follows, all from one sample in a study of response to subunit inactivated influenza vaccine. TCRdb re-called the RT-PCR reads through MiXCR, storing one row per CDR3 protein. The sample includes about 190,000 distinct CDR3 sequences, over 13% seen only once; the top ten take 20% to 30%. The material was CD8+ T cells sorted from PBMCs, obtained 5 to 6 days after vaccination. Receptors originate from a man in his fifties or sixties who received an inactivated influenza vaccine. Each CDR3 is given with its conserved first and last residue. A D gene is named only where the DNA matches it firmly. Clone size is given for some rows only: seen once, a few or many times, or a class if the clone is expanded.

D,J,size,V,DNA,CDR3
-,TRBJ1-1,few,TRBV28,TGTGCCAGCAGTTTTTACGGCCCCCACACTGAAGCTTTCTTT,CASSFYGPHTEAFF
TRBD2,TRBJ2-5,many,TRBV7-9,TGTGCCAGCAGCGCCCCTCCGCGGGAGCTGAGAGAGACCCAGTACTTC,CASSAPPRELRETQYF
TRBD2,TRBJ2-2,many,TRBV4-3,TGCGCCAGCAGCCAAACCCTAGCGGAGAACACCGGGGAGCTGTTTTTT,CASSQTLAENTGELFF
TRBD2,TRBJ2-7,few,TRBV6-1,TGTGCCAGCAGTGAAGCGAGGACTAGCGCCTACGAGCAGTACTTC,CASSEARTSAYEQYF
TRBD2,TRBJ2-1,many,TRBV4-3,TGCGCCAGCAGCCAAGCGGAGACTAGCGGGAACAATGAGCAGTTCTTC,CASSQAETSGNNEQFF
-,TRBJ2-3,few,TRBV3-1,TGTGCCAGCAGCCGGGGGGGCGAGGGAGATACGCAGTATTTT,CASSRGGEGDTQYF
-,TRBJ1-1,-,TRBV29-1,TGCAGTTTTACTTTGGGGACTGAAGCTTTCTTT,CSFTLGTEAFF
-,TRBJ2-3,many,TRBV25-1,TGTGCCAGCAGTGAATGGAGGGGGGCAGATACGCAGTATTTT,CASSEWRGADTQYF
-,TRBJ2-1,medium-sized,TRBV20-1,TGCAGTGCTAGAGATCGACGATACAATGAGCAGTTCTTC,CSARDRRYNEQFF
-,TRBJ1-2,few,TRBV5-6,TGTGCCAGCAGCTTGGCCGGGGCAGGATCTTATGGCTACACCTTC,CASSLAGAGSYGYTF
-,TRBJ2-7,-,TRBV7-2,TGTGCCAGCAGCCCCTTCCCAGGGGATGTGTACGAGCAGTACTTC,CASSPFPGDVYEQYF
TRBD1,TRBJ1-2,few,TRBV28,TGTGCCAGCAGTGGTTGGGACAGCTCGAGCTACACCTTC,CASSGWDSSSYTF
TRBD2,TRBJ2-1,-,TRBV5-1,TGCGCCAGCAGCTACTACGACAAAGGACTAGCGGCTAATTACTACAATGAGCAGTTCTTC,CASSYYDKGLAANYYNEQFF
-,TRBJ2-1,-,TRBV10-3,TGTGCCATCAGTGAGTCTTGGGTAGGCAGGCACAATGAGCAGTTCTTC,CAISESWVGRHNEQFF
TRBD2,TRBJ2-1,few,TRBV2,TGTGCCAGCAGAGCCGGGACTAGCGGGAGACATGAGCAGTTCTTC,CASRAGTSGRHEQFF
-,TRBJ1-6,-,TRBV12-3/TRBV12-4,TGTGCCAGCAGTTTAGCTGGGCAGGGTACTTCACCCCTCCACTTT,CASSLAGQGTSPLHF
-,TRBJ2-2,many,TRBV5-6,TGTGCCAGCAGCTTGGCCGACGGGGAGAACACCGGGGAGCTGTTTTTT,CASSLADGENTGELFF
-,TRBJ2-7,many,TRBV7-9,TGTGCCAGCAGCTCTCCAAATTACTACGAGCAGTACTTC,CASSSPNYYEQYF
TRBD1,TRBJ2-7,-,TRBV7-9,TGTGCCAGCAGCCACCGGGACAGGGGCCCCTACGAGCAGTACTTC,CASSHRDRGPYEQYF
TRBD2,TRBJ2-3,few,TRBV4-2,TGTGCCAGCAGCCAAGCGCTAGCGGAGTCCACAGATACGCAGTATTTT,CASSQALAESTDTQYF
TRBD1,TRBJ2-7,many,TRBV4-2,TGTGCCAGCAGCCAGGGACAGAGCACCTACGAGCAGTACTTC,CASSQGQSTYEQYF
-,TRBJ2-1,-,TRBV28,TGTGCCAGCAGTCAAACAGGAGTGGGGGGCCCCGGGGGCAATGAGCAGTTCTTC,CASSQTGVGGPGGNEQFF
TRBD1,TRBJ2-7,few,TRBV6-5,TGTGCCAGCAGTTACTCGAGGACAGGCTACGAGCAGTACTTC,CASSYSRTGYEQYF
-,TRBJ1-3,-,TRBV20-1,TGCAGTGCTTCTAAAATGGGCTCTGGAAACACCATATATTTT,CSASKMGSGNTIYF
TRBD2,TRBJ2-2,few,TRBV5-1,TGCGCCAGCAGCTTCCTCGGGACTAGCGACACCGGGGAGCTGTTTTTT,CASSFLGTSDTGELFF
-,TRBJ2-5,-,TRBV5-1,TGCGCCAGCAGCTTGGAAGGGGGTAGGGAGGAGACCCAGTACTTC,CASSLEGGREETQYF
-,TRBJ2-1,-,TRBV27,TGTGCCAGCAGTTTTGTGGGGGCCAAATCCAATGAGCAGTTCTTC,CASSFVGAKSNEQFF
-,TRBJ2-7,-,TRBV4-3,TGCGCCAGCAGCCAAGCCTCAGGGTGGGCCTACGAGCAGTACTTC,CASSQASGWAYEQYF
TRBD2,TRBJ2-7,few,TRBV7-9,TGTGCCAGCAGCTTGGGACTAGCGGGGGGGTCTGTCGAGCAGTACTTC,CASSLGLAGGSVEQYF
TRBD1,TRBJ2-3,-,TRBV4-1,TGCGCCAGCAGCCAAGATGCACAGGGGATGACCACAGATACGCAGTATTTT,CASSQDAQGMTTDTQYF
-,TRBJ1-2,many,TRBV6-5,TGTGCCAGCAGTTACGGCACAGTCAGTAACTATGGCTACACCTTC,CASSYGTVSNYGYTF